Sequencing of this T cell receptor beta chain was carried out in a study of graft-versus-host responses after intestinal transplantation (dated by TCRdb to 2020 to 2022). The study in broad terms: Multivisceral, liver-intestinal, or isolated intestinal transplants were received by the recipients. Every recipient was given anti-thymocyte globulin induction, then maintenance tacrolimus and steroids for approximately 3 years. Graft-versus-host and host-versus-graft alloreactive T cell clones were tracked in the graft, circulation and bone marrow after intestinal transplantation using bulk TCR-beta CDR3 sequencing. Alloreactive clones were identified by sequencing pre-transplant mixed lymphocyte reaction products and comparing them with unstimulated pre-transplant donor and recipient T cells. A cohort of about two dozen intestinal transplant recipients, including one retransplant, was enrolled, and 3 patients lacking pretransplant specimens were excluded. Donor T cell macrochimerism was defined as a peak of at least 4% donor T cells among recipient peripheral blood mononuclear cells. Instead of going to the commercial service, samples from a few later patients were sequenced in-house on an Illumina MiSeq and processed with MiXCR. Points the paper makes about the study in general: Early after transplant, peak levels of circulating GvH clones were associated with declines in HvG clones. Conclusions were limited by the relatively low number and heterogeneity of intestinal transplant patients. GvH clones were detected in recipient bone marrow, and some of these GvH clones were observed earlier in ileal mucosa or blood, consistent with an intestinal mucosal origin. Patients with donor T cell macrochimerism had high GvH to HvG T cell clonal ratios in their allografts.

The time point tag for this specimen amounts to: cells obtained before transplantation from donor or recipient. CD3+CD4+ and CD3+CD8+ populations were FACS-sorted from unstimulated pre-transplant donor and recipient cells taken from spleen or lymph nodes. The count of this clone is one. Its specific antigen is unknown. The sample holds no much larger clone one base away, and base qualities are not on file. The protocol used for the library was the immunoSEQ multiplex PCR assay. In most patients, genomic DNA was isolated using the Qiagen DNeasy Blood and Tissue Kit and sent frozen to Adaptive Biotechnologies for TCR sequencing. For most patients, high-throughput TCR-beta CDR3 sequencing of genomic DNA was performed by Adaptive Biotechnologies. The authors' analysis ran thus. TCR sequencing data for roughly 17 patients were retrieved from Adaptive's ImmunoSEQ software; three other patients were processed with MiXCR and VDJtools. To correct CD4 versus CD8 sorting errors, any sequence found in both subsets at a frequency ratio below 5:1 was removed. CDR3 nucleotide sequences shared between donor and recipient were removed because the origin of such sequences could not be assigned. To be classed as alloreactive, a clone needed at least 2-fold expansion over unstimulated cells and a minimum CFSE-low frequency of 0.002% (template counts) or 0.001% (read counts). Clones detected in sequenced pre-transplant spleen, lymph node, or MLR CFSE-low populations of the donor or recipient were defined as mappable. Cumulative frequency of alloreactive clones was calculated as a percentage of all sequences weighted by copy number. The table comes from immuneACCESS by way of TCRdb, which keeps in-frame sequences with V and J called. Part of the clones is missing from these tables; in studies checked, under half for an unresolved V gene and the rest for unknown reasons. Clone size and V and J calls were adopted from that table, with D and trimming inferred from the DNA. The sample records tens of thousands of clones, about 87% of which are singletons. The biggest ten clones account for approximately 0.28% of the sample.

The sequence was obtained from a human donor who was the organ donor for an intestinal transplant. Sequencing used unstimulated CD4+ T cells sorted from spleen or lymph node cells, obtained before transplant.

The DNA sequence is TGTGCCAGCAGCCAGGGACAGGACGTGACCCAGTACTTC. The encoded protein is CASSQGQDVTQYF. The V gene is TRBV2 and the J gene is TRBJ2-5, and TRBD1 matches 8 of the central bases. V and J are trimmed by 6 bases and 7 bases, and the gene matches miss 7 bases of the junction. The CDR3 covers 13 residues, taking in both the cysteine and the phenylalanine. CDR3 DNA only is kept here, 39 bases in frame from base 1. According to the germline V gene, CDR1 reads SNHLY and CDR2 reads FYNNEI.